Below are 9 T cell receptor beta chains sequenced from a single sample in a study of blood T cell repertoires in COVID-19 (dated by TCRdb to the early 2020s). The library was made by the immunoSEQ multiplex PCR assay. The source is immuneACCESS, and TCRdb retained only in-frame sequences with V and J called. Part of the clones is not carried over; for the studies checked, unresolved V genes explain less than half of this, and the remainder is unexplained. This sample holds 150,000 to 200,000 clones; 90% were observed only once. Of the sample, approximately 0.5% is held by the ten largest clones. The sample taken for sequencing was peripheral blood. The source of these receptors is a man aged 50 or older with acute or convalescent COVID-19.

The chain carries TRBV28 and TRBJ1-5, with no clear D. The CDR3 is made up of 16 amino acids. Germline V gene data show CDR1 as MDHEN and CDR2 as SYDVKM. Trimming pared 5 bases from V and 4 bases from J, leaving 18 bases between. CDR3 protein: CASSLTGFPGNQPQHF. The CDR3 nucleotides read TGTGCCAGCAGTCTAACGGGGTTCCCAGGAAATCAGCCCCAGCATTTT.

J is TRBJ2-2 and V is TRBV5-4; D is ambiguous. This CDR3 spans 15 amino acids. In germline, CDR1 is SGHNT, CDR2 YYREEE (reference sequence). Trimming took off 1 base at V and 0 bases at J, with 7 bases between the two ends. Here the CDR3 reads CASSLQLTNTGELFF. In nucleotides, the CDR3 is TGTGCCAGCAGCTTGCAACTTACGAACACCGGGGAGCTGTTTTTT.

This chain links TRBV11-3 with TRBJ2-1; weak D call: TRBD1 (5 bases). This CDR3 spans 14 amino acids. V was clipped by 5 bases and J by 8 bases, with 16 bases between them. Germline V gene data show CDR1 as SGHNT and CDR2 as YENEEA. Here the CDR3 reads CASSPSGRAYEQFF. Written as DNA, the CDR3 is TGTGCCAGCAGCCCTTCGGGCAGGGCCTATGAGCAGTTCTTC. Based on the CDR3 plus reference TRBV11-3 and TRBJ2-1, the full variable domain is EAGVVQSPRYKIIEKKQPVAFWCNPISGHNTLYWYLQNLGQGPELLIRYENEEAVDDSQLPKDRFSAERLKGVDSTLKIQPAELGDSAVYLCASSPSGRAYEQFFGPGTRLTVL.

The rearrangement uses TRBV24-1 and TRBJ2-7, with D possibly TRBD1 on 5 matching bases. With 8 bases removed from V and 2 bases from J, the gap between germline ends came to 15 bases. Per germline, CDR1 KGHDR and CDR2 SFDVKD. This CDR3 is 14 amino acids long. The DNA of the CDR3 is TGTGCCACCACCCCAGGGAATTCCCCCTACGAGCAGTACGTC. Translating gives CATTPGNSPYEQYV.

This rearrangement joins TRBV30 to TRBJ1-5, with D tentatively TRBD1 (6 bases). The CDR3 length is 14 residues. Germline V CDR1 and CDR2: GTSNPN, SVGIG (reference sequence). The V end was cut by 3 bases, the J end by 4 bases, with 13 bases between. The CDR3 DNA reads as TGTGCCTGGAGACCCCCACAGGGAAATCAGCCCCAGCATTTT. Its protein product is CAWRPPQGNQPQHF.

The J gene is TRBJ1-5, the V gene TRBV28; D call uncertain. Germline CDR1 reads MDHEN; CDR2 reads SYDVKM. Trimming cost V 3 bases and J 0 bases, with 6 bases left between them. The CDR3 length is 14 residues. Here the CDR3 reads CASSFPYSNQPQHF. The CDR3 region has the DNA TGTGCCAGCAGTTTTCCTTATAGCAATCAGCCCCAGCATTTT.

This chain uses TRBV6-1 with TRBJ1-5; D gene ambiguous. Trimming removed 0 bases from V and 9 bases from J, with 9 bases in between. The CDR3 consists of 13 residues. CDR1 is MNHNS and CDR2 is SASEGT in the germline V gene. CDR3 region: CASSEARYWPQHF. The DNA of the CDR3 is TGTGCCAGCAGTGAAGCCCGGTATTGGCCCCAGCATTTT.

The V gene is TRBV6-1, the J gene TRBJ2-1; D possibly corresponds to TRBD2 (6 bases). CDR3 length: 16 residues. Germline V gene sequence: CDR1 MNHNS, CDR2 SASEGT. Trimming shortened V by 0 bases and J by 4 bases, and 13 bases separated the two germline ends. The CDR3 DNA is TGTGCCAGCAGTGAAGCTCCCGGGACTTTATACAATGAGCAGTTCTTC. This gives the protein CASSEAPGTLYNEQFF.

Comment on this clone: This specimen includes other DNA sequences encoding the same CDR3. This rearrangement joins TRBV18 to TRBJ2-2; 7 bases agree with TRBD2. J gave up 3 bases and V 0 bases, and 4 bases lay outside the gene matches. Germline V gene lookup returns CDR1 KGHSH and CDR2 LQKENI. The CDR3 is 16 amino acids. The CDR3 sequence: CASSPPGGRDTGELFF. For the CDR3, the DNA is TGTGCCAGCTCACCACCGGGAGGGCGGGACACCGGGGAGCTGTTTTTT.